The rows below give T cell receptor beta chains drawn from one sample of a study of blood T cell repertoires in COVID-19. Clones were sequenced by immunoSEQ multiplex PCR, and TCRdb holds only the in-frame ones, with some missing. Found here are more than 250,000 clones, around 88% of them singletons; the top ten hold roughly 6.2%. The sample comprised PBMCs or T cells enriched from blood (not recorded which). All receptors come from a woman aged 40 to 49 who had recovered from COVID-19. Both conserved end residues are trimmed from each CDR3.

j_gene,v_gene,CDR3aa
TRBJ1-2,TRBV19,ASSILARDYGYT
TRBJ1-6,TRBV28,ATGTGESPLH
TRBJ2-1,TRBV5-1,ASSLTIITSSNEQF
TRBJ1-5,TRBV19,ASSPQGYYQPQH
TRBJ2-5,TRBV30,AWTRTGTRGETQY
TRBJ2-3,TRBV6-6,ASSYQLAQRDTQY
TRBJ1-5,TRBV28,ASSLRGQGRGHQPQH
TRBJ2-2,TRBV11-2,ASSTTGPTGELF
TRBJ1-5,TRBV28,ASTLRLQPQH
TRBJ2-7,TRBV5-4,ASSFDRAGEQY
TRBJ2-7,TRBV19,ASSPRRGQGYEQY
TRBJ2-1,TRBV9,ASSASTGRNEQF
TRBJ2-1,TRBV28,ASSLWGPINNEQF
TRBJ2-1,TRBV6-2/TRBV6-3,ASSRLAGAYNEQF
TRBJ2-5,TRBV5-1,ASSLGGLAGQETQY
TRBJ1-2,TRBV6-5,ASRGTGGLYGYT
TRBJ2-7,TRBV21-1,ASSKGTSGMVEQY
TRBJ2-1,TRBV3-1/TRBV3-2,ASRTSGSPYNEQF
TRBJ1-1,TRBV5-1,ASSPTGQMNTEAF
TRBJ2-3,TRBV7-8,ASSLGRVAGAPTDTQY
TRBJ1-2,TRBV7-2,ASSLSPTVQRNYGYT
TRBJ2-7,TRBV10-1,ASFLDRGGY
TRBJ2-6,TRBV7-6,ASSLGHDSGANVLT
TRBJ1-1,TRBV11-2,ASSLVAGASGGEAF
TRBJ2-7,TRBV4-1,ASSQVLERGTGTRSYEQY
TRBJ2-6,TRBV19,ASSVATGTGTAGANVLT
TRBJ2-3,TRBV27,ASSASSGMRIDTQY
TRBJ2-7,TRBV4-3,ASSQVLAGGGEQY
TRBJ1-3,TRBV7-2,ASSPTDRGAGNTIY